These T cell receptor beta chains were read from a single sample in a study of cytomegalovirus exposure and HLA in healthy donors. Repertoires were generated with immunoSEQ multiplex PCR, while TCRdb's copy carries only in-frame clones and drops some. Of about 110,000 clones in the sample, under 85% are singletons; the top ten hold roughly 8%. Material: PBMCs. The receptors stem from a woman between 45 and 60 years old in good health and CMV-seropositive. The CDR3 runs from the conserved cysteine through the conserved F or W. The D gene is left open where the match is weak. Some rows have no size entry. The others give once, few or many, or a class for an expanded clone.

>NA|TRBJ1-1|NA|TRBV27
TGTGCCAGCAGTTTCACAGCGAACACTGAAGCTTTCTTT
CASSFTANTEAFF
>once|TRBJ2-7|TRBD2|TRBV15
TGTGCCACCAGCGGAGGACTAGCCCACGAGCAGTACTTC
CATSGGLAHEQYF
>NA|TRBJ2-7|TRBD2|TRBV4-1
TGCGCCAGCAGCCACGATAGCGGGAGTTACGAGCAGTACTTC
CASSHDSGSYEQYF
>NA|TRBJ1-2|NA|TRBV2
TGTGCCAGCAGTGAGGGCAACTATGGCTACACCTTC
CASSEGNYGYTF
>NA|TRBJ2-2|NA|TRBV2
TGTGCCAGCAGTGGAGGGGGGGCGCGGACCGGGGAGCTGTTTTTT
CASSGGGARTGELFF
>few|TRBJ1-2|NA|TRBV18
TGTGCCAGCTCAGTGGACAGCCCCCCTTCTTATGGCTACACCTTC
CASSVDSPPSYGYTF
>NA|TRBJ1-2|NA|TRBV5-3
TGTGCCCCCCGGGATCGTTCTAACTATGGCTACACCTTC
CAPRDRSNYGYTF
>NA|TRBJ1-1|TRBD1|TRBV27
TGTGCCAGCAGTTTCCGAACAGGGGGCCACGGCACTGAAGCTTTCTTT
CASSFRTGGHGTEAFF
>once|TRBJ2-1|NA|TRBV27
TGTGCCAGCAGCCCACGGGGACACCTAAATGAGCAGTTCTTC
CASSPRGHLNEQFF
>NA|TRBJ2-7|NA|TRBV2
TGTGCCAGCAGTATATCACAGGGCAGCTCCTACGAGCAGTACTTC
CASSISQGSSYEQYF
>NA|TRBJ2-1|TRBD2|TRBV7-3
TGTGCCAGCAGCTTAATCACCGCGGGGGGCCGTCGAAATGAGCAGTTCTTC
CASSLITAGGRRNEQFF
>NA|TRBJ1-6|TRBD1|TRBV6-5
TGTGCCAGCAGTTACTCCGGACAGGCGAAATCACCCCTCCACTTT
CASSYSGQAKSPLHF
>NA|TRBJ1-1|NA|TRBV6-1
TGTGCCAGCAGTGAACATGTCAGGGTGGGCACTGAAGCTTTCTTT
CASSEHVRVGTEAFF
>NA|TRBJ2-7|NA|TRBV7-3
TGTGCCAGCAGCCCGCGGGGTGTTTCCGAGCAGTACTTC
CASSPRGVSEQYF
>NA|TRBJ1-2|NA|TRBV6-6
TGTGCCAGCAGTAGGGGCGGGGCCTCCGGCTACACCTTC
CASSRGGASGYTF
>few|TRBJ1-6|NA|TRBV6-5
TGTGCCAGCAGTTACGCGGACAGCTATAATTCACCCCTCCACTTT
CASSYADSYNSPLHF
>NA|TRBJ2-3|TRBD1|TRBV19
TGTGCCAGTGGTGGGACAGGAAGGGCAGATACGCAGTATTTT
CASGGTGRADTQYF
>NA|TRBJ2-3|NA|TRBV9
TGTGCCAGCAGGGCAGCGGGCCTCACAGATACGCAGTATTTT
CASRAAGLTDTQYF
>NA|TRBJ1-2|TRBD1|TRBV5-4
TGTGCCAGCAGCTTAGGGCTTGGGACAGGGTTAAGCGGCTACACCTTC
CASSLGLGTGLSGYTF
>NA|TRBJ2-3|NA|TRBV5-5
TGTGCCAGCAGCTTGCTTCCTAGCGCAGATACGCAGTATTTT
CASSLLPSADTQYF
>NA|TRBJ2-1|TRBD2|TRBV27
TGTGCCAGCAGTTCAATAGGCGGGAGGTCCTACAATGAGCAGTTCTTC
CASSSIGGRSYNEQFF
>NA|TRBJ2-1|TRBD2|TRBV14
TGTGCCAGCAGTTCCGGGACTAGCGTATACAATGAGCAGTTCTTC
CASSSGTSVYNEQFF
>NA|TRBJ2-1|NA|TRBV14
TGTGCCAGCAGCCATAGTATCCGGAGAGACTCTGAGCAGTTCTTC
CASSHSIRRDSEQFF
>NA|TRBJ1-1|NA|TRBV11-1
TGTGCCAGCAGCTTAGGGGGAGGAGGCGGGACCACTGAAGCTTTCTTT
CASSLGGGGGTTEAFF
>NA|TRBJ2-5|NA|TRBV18
TGTGCCAGCTCACCACCTTCCGCGGCGGAGACCCAGTACTTC
CASSPPSAAETQYF
>NA|TRBJ1-1|TRBD1|TRBV6-5
TGTGCCAGCAGTAGAGACAGGGTCGAAGCTTTCTTT
CASSRDRVEAFF
>NA|TRBJ2-3|TRBD2|TRBV15
TGTGCCACCAGCGTCCTCTACCGGGAGGGCCCAGATACGCAGTATTTT
CATSVLYREGPDTQYF
>NA|TRBJ1-1|NA|TRBV7-2
TGTGCCAGCAGTTTACCCGACACTGAAGCTTTCTTT
CASSLPDTEAFF
>few|TRBJ2-1|TRBD2|TRBV11-2
TGTGCCAGCAGCTACGGGGGGAGCGGGAGTTTTGAGCAGTTCTTC
CASSYGGSGSFEQFF
>NA|TRBJ2-6|TRBD1|TRBV19
TGTGCCAGTAGTATAGGGGGGCCGGGACAGAGTAGCTCTGGGGCCAACGGCCTGACTTTC
CASSIGGPGQSSSGANGLTF
>NA|TRBJ2-7|NA|TRBV4-1
TGCGCCAGCAGCCTCCTTTTAACAGGGAGCTCCTACGAGCAGTACTTC
CASSLLLTGSSYEQYF
>NA|TRBJ2-2|TRBD1|TRBV27
TGTGCCAGCAGTTTAGGTCCAGGGGGTCTCACCGGGGAGCTGTTTTTT
CASSLGPGGLTGELFF
>many|TRBJ2-7|TRBD1|TRBV6-5
TGTGCCAGCAGTTACAACAGGGGGTACGAGCAGTACTTC
CASSYNRGYEQYF
>NA|TRBJ2-1|TRBD2|TRBV27
TGTGCCAGCAGTTTTAGGACTAGCGGGATGGCTGAGCAGTTCTTC
CASSFRTSGMAEQFF
>few|TRBJ1-2|NA|TRBV2
TGTGCCAGCAGGGCCTACAGGGTTGGCTACACCTTC
CASRAYRVGYTF
>NA|TRBJ2-7|TRBD1|TRBV4-2
TGTGCCAGCAGCCAAGACTGGACAGGGGAGCCCCACGAGCAGTACTTC
CASSQDWTGEPHEQYF
>once|TRBJ2-7|NA|TRBV5-1
TGCGCCAGCAGCGTAGGAGACCGGTCGGGCGAGCAGTACTTC
CASSVGDRSGEQYF
>NA|TRBJ2-5|TRBD2|TRBV11-2
TGTGCCAGCAGCTCCCAACTAGCGGGAGTTGATGAGACCCAGTACTTC
CASSSQLAGVDETQYF
>NA|TRBJ1-1|TRBD1|TRBV20-1
TGCAGTGCCCCAAGCAGGGGGGTCGATTTCTTT
CSAPSRGVDFF
>NA|TRBJ2-7|NA|TRBV19
TGTGCCAGTAGTATAGGAGGGGGACCCTACGAGCAGTACTTC
CASSIGGGPYEQYF
>few|TRBJ2-7|NA|TRBV6-6
TGTGCCAGCAGTTCCTGGACTACTTCCTCCTACGAGCAGTACTTC
CASSSWTTSSYEQYF
>few|TRBJ1-2|TRBD1|TRBV18
TGTGCCAGCTCACCACGTGCGGGACAGGGAGGAGATGGCTACACCTTC
CASSPRAGQGGDGYTF
>NA|TRBJ2-7|TRBD2|TRBV7-9
TGTTCCAGCAGCTTAATAGGCGGGAGAGTTTCCTACGAGCAGTACTTC
CSSSLIGGRVSYEQYF
>few|TRBJ2-3|TRBD2|TRBV4-1
TGCGCCAGCAGCGGGGGACTAGCGGCTCAGGATACGCAGTATTTT
CASSGGLAAQDTQYF
>few|TRBJ1-2|TRBD1|TRBV6-6
TGTGCCAGCAGTTACTTGGACAGGGGGGGCTACACCTTC
CASSYLDRGGYTF